The sequence of this T cell receptor (beta chain) was determined in a study of T-cell memory formation after mild COVID-19. Study overall: TCR clusters largely stayed donor specific.

Study findings and constraints: Clones shrinking between day 15 and 85 showed a balanced CD4/CD8 split, and those that grew later tilted toward CD4+. Some SARS-CoV-2-responding clones were already detected in memory before infection.

This clonotype was observed a few times. What it binds is unknown. With 5 bases removed from V and 0 bases from J, the gap between germline ends came to 14 bases. The CDR3 is made up of 16 amino acids. From germline, CDR1 is SGHTA and CDR2 FQGNSA. TCRdb re-analysed the 5' RACE reads in MiXCR, keeping a single row per CDR3 protein. Counted here are roughly 400,000 distinct CDR3 sequences, under 20% occurring once; the ten biggest clones make up 20% to 25%. The clonotype comes from a man aged 18-30 years who had mild COVID-19 (a few samples of this study predate the infection). Cell type and time point are not known. This chain links TRBV7-2 with TRBJ2-1; D possibly corresponds to TRBD2 (6 bases). The sequencing sample was made of PBMCs or a T cell subset sorted from them (not recorded which). The CDR3 loop is CASSHSPGGSYNEQFF. CDR3 DNA: TGTGCCAGCAGCCATTCCCCCGGGGGCTCCTACAATGAGCAGTTCTTC.